These 10 T cell receptor beta chains share one sample of origin, sequenced in a study of CD4+ T cells in melanoma. The assay was immunoSEQ multiplex PCR, and TCRdb's table has in-frame clones only and misses some. The table includes about 140,000 clones, around 90% detected once. All receptors come from a human donor with melanoma.

The chain joins TRBV7-3 to TRBJ2-3, with D possibly being TRBD2 (5 bases). Germline CDR1 reads SGHTA; CDR2 reads FQGTGA. The germline V and J ends were trimmed by 5 bases and 2 bases, with 14 bases remaining between them. The CDR3 extends over 15 amino acids. CDR3 amino acids: CASSARGGFTDTQYF. CDR3 DNA: TGTGCCAGCAGCGCCCGTGGAGGATTCACAGATACGCAGTATTTT.

The chain employs TRBV7-2 and TRBJ2-3; D is unresolved. Germline assignment: CDR1 SGHTA and CDR2 FQGNSA. Trimming removed 2 bases at V and 6 bases at J, with 3 bases between. The CDR3 sequence is 11 residues long. Written as DNA, the CDR3 is TGTGCCAGCAGCTTAATTGATACGCAGTATTTT. It codes for CASSLIDTQYF.

The chain has TRBV7-8 and TRBJ2-1; tentative D call: TRBD1 (6 bases). V was clipped by 6 bases and J by 4 bases, with 10 bases between them. The CDR3 covers 13 residues. Germline V CDR1 and CDR2: SGHVS, FQNEAQ. The CDR3 sequence: CASSKGQYNEQFF. DNA of the CDR3: TGTGCCAGCAGTAAAGGACAGTACAATGAGCAGTTCTTC.

J is TRBJ1-2 and V is TRBV19; D might be TRBD1 (5 bases). CDR1 is LNHDA and CDR2 is SQIVND in the germline V gene (reference sequence). The CDR3 consists of 15 residues. Trimming took 3 bases from V and 1 from J, leaving 12 bases between them. For the CDR3, the DNA is TGTGCCAGTAGTATCACGGGGGGAGTTAACTATGGCTACACCTTC. Protein sequence: CASSITGGVNYGYTF.

DNA of the CDR3: TGTGCCTGGAGTTCCAGGCCCTACGAGCAGTACTTC. Encoded protein: CAWSSRPYEQYF. This chain links TRBV30 with TRBJ2-7; D gene ambiguous. V lost 2 bases and J 2 bases, leaving 7 bases between the germline ends. Germline V gene lookup returns CDR1 GTSNPN and CDR2 SVGIG (reference sequence). The CDR3 loop spans 12 amino acids.

A single count supports this clone. This rearrangement joins TRBV5-6 to TRBJ2-7; the D call may be TRBD1 or TRBD2 (7 bases each). Germline CDR1 reads SGHDT; CDR2 reads YYEEEE. The V end was cut by 2 bases, the J end by 3 bases, with 15 bases between. This CDR3 comprises 15 residues. Written as DNA, the CDR3 is TGTGCCAGCAGCTTCGGGGAGGGGACAGACTACGAGCAGTACTTC. This gives the protein CASSFGEGTDYEQYF.

The J gene is TRBJ1-4, the V gene TRBV7-9; D ambiguous. The CDR3 has 15 residues. Trimming took 6 bases from V and 0 from J, leaving 11 bases between them. Germline CDR1 SEHNR, CDR2 FQNEAQ (reference sequence). The CDR3 loop reads CASSPPGATNEKLFF. The CDR3 DNA reads TGTGCCAGCAGTCCCCCGGGCGCAACTAATGAAAAACTGTTTTTT.

The chain recombines TRBV30 with TRBJ2-2; D gene ambiguous. Per germline, CDR1 GTSNPN and CDR2 SVGIG (reference sequence). The germline V and J ends were trimmed by 4 bases and 3 bases, with 15 bases remaining between them. The CDR3 has 15 amino acids. CDR3 protein: CAWIRRDPYTGELFF. The CDR3 coding sequence is TGTGCCTGGATAAGAAGAGACCCATACACCGGGGAGCTGTTTTTT.

The rearrangement links TRBV18 to TRBJ1-1; unclear D gene. The CDR3 has 12 amino acids. V was shortened by 8 bases and J by 3 bases, with 10 bases between the two germline ends. CDR1 is KGHSH, CDR2 LQKENI, per germline. DNA of the CDR3: TGTGCCAGCGCCGCTCGGGACACTGAAGCTTTCTTT. Translation: CASAARDTEAFF. The full variable domain, completed using reference TRBV18 and TRBJ1-1, is NAGVMQNPRHLVRRRGQEARLRCSPMKGHSHVYWYRQLPEEGLKFMVYLQKENIIDESGMPKERFSAEFPKEGPSILRIQQVVRGDSAAYFCASAARDTEAFFGQGTRLTVV.

The chain couples TRBV21-1 to TRBJ2-5; the table assigns TRBD2, which was not confirmed against the DNA. TRBV21-1 is a listed pseudogene. The CDR3 is 15 residues long. The CDR3 reads CASSPSGEGTETQYF. As DNA, the CDR3 is TGTGCCAGCAGCCCCTCTGGTGAGGGCACGGAGACCCAGTACTTC.